This TCR beta chain was recovered during a study of shared clonotypes between healthy human individuals. Study-wide results and limits: Having only a few donors restricted how much genetic and exposure-history diversity was captured.

Germline V lookup: CDR1 SGHTA, CDR2 FQGNSA. The CDR3 sequence is 16 residues long. The V and J ends lost 1 base and 4 bases, in that order; junction bases with no gene match: 10. Assay used: immunoSEQ multiplex PCR; TCRdb lists only in-frame clones, some missing. The sample contains 450,000 to 600,000 clones, roughly 78% of which appear only once. For this clone: Its antigen is unidentified.

Sequenced sample: PBMCs. The chain is built from TRBV7-2 and TRBJ2-7; 7 positions match TRBD2. This receptor was identified in a middle-aged woman in good health. Some clones in this sample may be carry-over from other donors' samples. CDR3 bases: TGTGCCAGCAGCTTAGGGTATAGACTAGCCCAGTACGAGCAGTACTTC. It is translated as CASSLGYRLAQYEQYF.